The 20 T cell receptor beta chains below come from one sample, sequenced in a study of brain T cells in children with intractable seizures. Sequencing was limited to surgery cases with top T cell transcript signatures in brain tissue. The method was immunoSEQ multiplex PCR; TCRdb's version includes in-frame clones alone and lacks a portion of them. This sample yields about 2,000 clones, of which 70% to 85% are seen a single time; approximately 22% belongs to the top ten. Sequenced material: resected brain tissue, taken at surgery. All receptors come from a girl aged 2 to 10 with tuberous sclerosis and intractable seizures.

The chain couples TRBV19 to TRBJ2-3; possible D gene TRBD1, 7 bases. Germline V gene sequence: CDR1 LNHDA, CDR2 SQIVND (reference sequence). The V gene lost 3 bases and the J gene lost 2 bases, with 12 bases spanning the gap. This CDR3 has 15 amino acids. This CDR3 reads CASSMRDSHTDTQYF. The CDR3 DNA is TGTGCCAGTAGTATGCGGGACAGCCACACAGATACGCAGTATTTT.

This clone is a singleton in its sample. This chain links TRBV7-6 with TRBJ2-3; maybe TRBD1 (6 bases). In germline, CDR1 is SGHVS, CDR2 FNYEAQ. V shed 5 bases and J shed 4 bases, with 13 bases lying between them. This CDR3 is 14 amino acids long. The CDR3 DNA reads as TGTGCCAGCAGCCCCCAGGGGTCGGCAGATACGCAGTATTTT. This codes for CASSPQGSADTQYF.

This sequence joins TRBV29-1 and TRBJ2-1; perhaps TRBD1 as D (5 bases). Trimming shortened V by 0 bases and J by 7 bases, and 19 bases separated the two germline ends. Per germline, CDR1 SQVTM and CDR2 ANQGSEA. This CDR3 has 16 residues. The CDR3 protein is CSVEDRIPGSGNEQFF. The CDR3 DNA is TGCAGCGTTGAAGATCGGATTCCCGGGTCAGGGAATGAGCAGTTCTTC.

The CDR3 region is CASIGDRAGDQPQHF. The CDR3 region has the DNA TGTGCCAGTATAGGAGACAGGGCTGGGGATCAGCCCCAGCATTTT. The chain carries TRBV6-4 and TRBJ1-5, with 7 nucleotides matching TRBD1. The ends lost 9 bases at V and 5 bases at J; junction bases unmatched: 13. Germline CDR1 reads MRHNA; CDR2 reads SNTAGT. The CDR3 has 15 residues.

V usage is TRBV5-1 and J usage is TRBJ1-2; D is undetermined. CDR1 and CDR2 from the germline V gene are SGHRS and YFSETQ. This CDR3 region has 15 residues. The V gene lost 2 bases and the J gene lost 4 bases, with 15 bases spanning the gap. In DNA form, the CDR3 reads TGCGCCAGCAGCTTAATTCCGCAGGAATCCTATGGCTACACCTTC. The encoded protein is CASSLIPQESYGYTF. The variable domain in full, completed from reference TRBV5-1 and TRBJ1-2, reads KAGVTQTPRYLIKTRGQQVTLSCSPISGHRSVSWYQQTPGQGLQFLFEYFSETQRNKGNFPGRFSGRQFSNSRSEMNVSTLELGDSALYLCASSLIPQESYGYTFGSGTRLTVV.

V gene TRBV29-1 combines with J gene TRBJ1-1; D perhaps matches TRBD1 (5 bases). Trimming cost V 6 bases and J 4 bases, with 12 bases left between them. This CDR3 region has 12 residues. Germline CDR1 is SQVTM and CDR2 is ANQGSEA. CDR3 nucleotides: TGCAGCGTGCGTTGGGGGGGCACTGAAGCTTTCTTT. Protein: CSVRWGGTEAFF.

The genes are TRBV19 and TRBJ2-7; D is perhaps TRBD1 or TRBD2 (6 bases each). This CDR3 spans 16 amino acids. The V gene lost 3 bases and the J gene lost 3 bases, with 18 bases spanning the gap. Germline CDR1 is LNHDA and CDR2 is SQIVND (reference sequence). The CDR3 region is CASSIGGPLGYYEQYF. CDR3 coding DNA: TGTGCCAGTAGTATTGGGGGGCCCTTAGGATACTACGAGCAGTACTTC.

The chain uses TRBV19 and TRBJ1-1; D possibly corresponds to TRBD1 (6 bases). The germline gives CDR1 LNHDA, CDR2 SQIVND (reference sequence). This CDR3 comprises 13 residues. V gave up 3 bases and J gave up 1 base, with 6 bases separating them. Written as DNA, the CDR3 is TGTGCCAGTAGTATGACAGGGAACACTGAAGCTTTCTTT. It specifies CASSMTGNTEAFF.

This clone was seen a handful of times. The V call is TRBV12-3 or TRBV12-4, the J call TRBJ1-2; perhaps TRBD1 as D (5 bases). Trimming shortened V by 4 bases and J by 4 bases, and 10 bases separated the two germline ends. There are 13 residues in the CDR3. CDR3 sequence reads: CASSYRTPYGYTF. CDR3 DNA sequence: TGTGCCAGCAGTTACAGGACCCCCTATGGCTACACCTTC.

This chain uses TRBV29-1 with TRBJ2-5; TRBD2 agrees at 11 bases. This CDR3 contains 15 residues. The germline gives CDR1 SQVTM, CDR2 ANQGSEA. J gave up 2 bases and V 4 bases, and 6 bases lay outside the gene matches. Written as DNA, the CDR3 is TGCAGCGTTGTCGCGCTAGCGGGGGGACAAGAGACCCAGTACTTC. This translates into CSVVALAGGQETQYF.

The J gene is TRBJ2-7, the V gene TRBV29-1; D is undetermined. Trimming removed 2 bases at V and 3 bases at J, with 8 bases between. Per germline, CDR1 SQVTM and CDR2 ANQGSEA. The CDR3 length is 12 residues. The CDR3 coding sequence is TGCAGCGTTGAAATGAGAGACTACGAGCAGTACTTC. The encoded protein is CSVEMRDYEQYF.

The chain uses TRBV7-9 and TRBJ2-1; TRBD2 might be the D (6 bases). Germline-derived CDR1 and CDR2 are SEHNR and FQNEAQ (reference sequence). Trimming removed 3 bases at V and 3 bases at J, with 21 bases between. This CDR3 spans 18 amino acids. In DNA, the CDR3 is TGTGCCAGCAGCTTCAGTTCACGGACTACACATGACTACAATGAGCAGTTCTTC. This sequence encodes CASSFSSRTTHDYNEQFF. Based on the CDR3 plus reference TRBV7-9 and TRBJ2-1, the full variable domain is DTGVSQNPRHKITKRGQNVTFRCDPISEHNRLYWYRQTLGQGPEFLTYFQNEAQLEKSRLLSDRFSAERPKGSFSTLEIQRTEQGDSAMYLCASSFSSRTTHDYNEQFFGPGTRLTVL.

In its sample, this clone is large (0.1 to 1%). The chain joins TRBV2 to TRBJ1-3; unclear D gene. Trimming removed 11 bases from V and 0 bases from J, with 26 bases in between. Germline lookup yields CDR1 SNHLY and CDR2 FYNNEI. This CDR3 comprises 18 residues. CDR3 nucleotide sequence: TGTGCCGGAAAAGGGTTCCCGGCGGGGAGAGACTCTGGAAACACCATATATTTT. Amino acids: CAGKGFPAGRDSGNTIYF.

This clone has a handful of counts. The chain carries TRBV30 and TRBJ2-7; possible D gene TRBD1, 6 bases. The CDR3 spans 13 residues. The V end was cut by 7 bases, the J end by 2 bases, with 15 bases between. Germline CDR1 and CDR2: GTSNPN and SVGIG (reference sequence). The CDR3 region has the DNA TGTGCCTCCACCCGGGACAACACCTACGAGCAGTACTTC. Translation gives CASTRDNTYEQYF.

The chain uses TRBV2 and TRBJ2-1, with TRBD2 identical over 9 bases. Trimming removed 2 bases from V and 8 bases from J; junction bases left unmatched: 7. The CDR3 has 15 amino acids. Looked up from germline, CDR1 is SNHLY and CDR2 is FYNNEI. The DNA for the CDR3 is TGTGCCAGCAGTGAATGGCGGGGGGGCATGTATGAGCAGTTCTTC. It translates to CASSEWRGGMYEQFF.

The V call is TRBV6-5, the J call TRBJ2-7, with 7 nucleotides matching TRBD1. Trimming took 6 bases from V and 8 from J; bases not matched to a gene: 13. From germline, CDR1 is MNHEY and CDR2 SVGAGI. The CDR3 runs 14 residues. The chain's CDR3 is CASSLQGQRTKQYF. The CDR3 DNA reads as TGTGCCAGCAGCCTACAGGGGCAACGTACGAAGCAGTACTTC.

J is TRBJ2-5 and V is TRBV3-1 (or the pseudogene TRBV3-2); D might be TRBD1 or TRBD2, each matching 6 bases. The V end lost 4 bases, the J end lost 8 bases, and 14 bases lay between the germline ends. Germline V gives CDR1 LGHDT, CDR2 YNNKEL (reference sequence). This CDR3 is 13 amino acids long. The CDR3 loop reads CASSLGGSNTQYF. In nucleotides, the CDR3 is TGTGCCAGCAGCCTCGGGGGCTCTAACACCCAGTACTTC.

The chain uses TRBV9 and TRBJ1-2; D possibly corresponds to TRBD1 (5 bases). This CDR3 is built from 14 residues. The V end was cut by 0 bases, the J end by 2 bases, with 8 bases between. Germline CDR1 reads SGDLS; CDR2 reads YYNGEE. In nucleotides, the CDR3 is TGTGCCAGCAGCGTAGAGGCAGGGAACTATGGCTACACCTTC. It encodes CASSVEAGNYGYTF.

This chain uses TRBV4-2 with TRBJ2-6, with D perhaps matching TRBD1 (6 bases). The CDR3 has 16 amino acids. The germline V gene encodes CDR1 LGHNA and CDR2 YNFKEQ. Trimming left V 0 bases short and J 2 bases short, with 8 bases between. The CDR3 reads CASSQDGGAGANVLTF. The CDR3 DNA reads as TGTGCCAGCAGCCAAGATGGGGGCGCTGGGGCCAACGTCCTGACTTTC.

The chain employs TRBV10-2 and TRBJ1-3, with D hard to call. The V end was cut by 5 bases, the J end by 4 bases, with 12 bases between. Germline CDR1 WSHSY, CDR2 SAAADI. The CDR3 sequence is 14 residues long. CDR3: CASSPGPEGNTIYF. CDR3 DNA: TGCGCCAGCAGTCCGGGCCCCGAGGGAAACACCATATATTTT.